This passage covers 14 T cell receptor beta chains from one sample sequenced in a study of blood T cell repertoires in COVID-19. Assay used: immunoSEQ multiplex PCR; TCRdb lists only in-frame clones, some missing. The sample consists of 200,000 or so clones, about nine tenths of them appearing once. The material sequenced was peripheral blood. The receptors come from a woman aged 55-75 years with acute or convalescent COVID-19.

The chain employs TRBV18 and TRBJ2-2; D uncertain. CDR1 is KGHSH, CDR2 LQKENI, per germline. V lost 5 bases, J lost 0 bases, and 7 bases lay in between. CDR3 length: 14 amino acids. This CDR3 reads CASSEQPNTGELFF. CDR3 in DNA: TGTGCCAGCTCAGAACAGCCGAACACCGGGGAGCTGTTTTTT.

The J gene is TRBJ1-2, the V gene TRBV4-2, with TRBD1 identical over 8 bases. V lost 4 bases to trimming and J lost 7 bases; unmatched junction nucleotides: 11. The CDR3 spans 15 residues. The germline CDR1 and CDR2 sequences are LGHNA and YNFKEQ. The CDR3 region is CASSREGRGHSGYTF. In DNA, the CDR3 is TGTGCCAGCAGCCGAGAGGGCAGGGGGCATTCTGGCTACACCTTC.

This clone came up a few times. The V and J genes are TRBV7-9 and TRBJ1-6; D is uncertain. V gave up 1 base and J gave up 7 bases, with 8 bases separating them. CDR3 length equals 14 residues. The V gene's germline CDR1 is SEHNR and CDR2 FQNEAQ (reference sequence). DNA of the CDR3: TGTGCCAGCAGCTTAGGCCCTCGGAATTCACCCCTCCACTTT. Its translation is CASSLGPRNSPLHF.

This chain connects TRBV15 to TRBJ2-4; D not certain. The germline V gene encodes CDR1 LNHNV and CDR2 YYDKDF (reference sequence). The ends were cut back, 1 base at V and 9 bases at J, with 13 bases in the middle. The CDR3 runs 14 residues. CDR3 amino acids: CATSRGVEFGIQYF. DNA for the CDR3: TGTGCCACCAGCAGAGGTGTGGAGTTTGGCATTCAGTACTTC.

The chain uses TRBV6-6 and TRBJ2-1; the D gene is possibly TRBD1 (5 bases). The CDR3 spans 15 residues. The germline V gene encodes CDR1 MNHNY and CDR2 SVGAGI (reference sequence). With 8 bases removed from V and 0 bases from J, the gap between germline ends came to 14 bases. The CDR3 coding sequence is TGTGCCAGCGCGCAGGGCCCGAGCTCCTACAATGAGCAGTTCTTC. Protein: CASAQGPSSYNEQFF.

This chain connects TRBV19 to TRBJ1-6; D not resolved. Trimming took 5 bases from V and 5 from J, leaving 16 bases between them. Germline CDR1 LNHDA, CDR2 SQIVND (reference sequence). This CDR3 has 16 residues. This CDR3 is CASSALDRVNNSPLHF. CDR3 DNA: TGTGCCAGTAGTGCCCTGGATCGGGTCAATAATTCACCCCTCCACTTT.

The CDR3 reads CASSLGLAVYNEQFF. CDR3 bases: TGTGCCAGCAGTTTAGGGCTAGCGGTCTACAATGAGCAGTTCTTC. This rearrangement joins TRBV27 to TRBJ2-1; 7 bases are a match to TRBD2. The germline V gene has CDR1 MNHEY and CDR2 SMNVEV (reference sequence). CDR3 length equals 15 residues. With V trimmed by 2 bases and J by 3 bases, 4 bases remained unmatched.

This sequence joins TRBV13 and TRBJ2-1; possible D gene TRBD2, 6 bases. V lost 5 bases and J 3 bases, leaving 23 bases between the germline ends. This CDR3 is built from 18 residues. Germline CDR1 is PRHDT and CDR2 is FYEKMQ (reference sequence). CDR3 residues: CASSLKSPGLVLYNEQFF. CDR3 in DNA: TGTGCCAGCAGCCTCAAATCCCCGGGACTGGTCCTCTACAATGAGCAGTTCTTC.

The chain carries TRBV11-2 and TRBJ1-6; a possible D gene is TRBD1 (5 bases). Germline V gene sequence: CDR1 SGHAT, CDR2 FQNNGV. This CDR3 has 17 amino acids. V dropped 5 bases and J dropped 0 bases, with 14 bases sitting between them. The CDR3 coding sequence is TGTGCCAGCAGCCGCGAGACAGTTAGCTCCTATAATTCACCCCTCCACTTT. It translates to CASSRETVSSYNSPLHF.

The chain employs TRBV10-3 and TRBJ1-3, with 7 bases matching TRBD1. Germline loops: CDR1 ENHRY, CDR2 SYGVKD. The CDR3 runs 13 residues. The V and J ends lost 6 bases and 7 bases, in that order; junction bases with no gene match: 6. The CDR3 is CAIRTTGFNTIYF. The CDR3 DNA reads TGTGCCATCAGGACGACAGGGTTCAACACCATATATTTT.

The chain couples TRBV7-3 to TRBJ2-5, with D possibly matching TRBD2 (6 bases). The V end was cut by 5 bases, the J end by 4 bases, with 14 bases between. CDR1 and CDR2 from the germline V gene are SGHTA and FQGTGA. The CDR3 runs 14 residues. CDR3 amino acids: CASSPGGLVETQYF. The CDR3, as DNA: TGTGCCAGCAGCCCCGGGGGTTTAGTAGAGACCCAGTACTTC.

The chain is built from TRBV28 and TRBJ1-5; 8 bases match TRBD1. From germline, CDR1 is MDHEN and CDR2 SYDVKM. The CDR3 runs 14 residues. V was pared by 5 bases and J by 2 bases, with 2 bases of the junction left unmatched. Written as DNA, the CDR3 is TGTGCCAGCAGTCAGGGGGCCGGCAATCAGCCCCAGCATTTT. Translating it yields CASSQGAGNQPQHF.

CDR3 DNA sequence: TGTGCCAGCACCCAGCGGGGGGCGAAGGTCACTGAAGCTTTCTTT. Protein: CASTQRGAKVTEAFF. The gene calls are TRBV3-1 (or the pseudogene TRBV3-2) and TRBJ1-1; tentatively, D is TRBD1 (6 bases). The CDR3 extends over 15 amino acids. The ends were cut back, 7 bases at V and 4 bases at J, with 19 bases in the middle. Looked up from germline, CDR1 is LGHDT and CDR2 is YNNKEL (reference sequence).

This chain joins TRBV9 and TRBJ1-2; D is unclear. Trimming took 0 bases from V and 1 from J, leaving 4 bases between them. The CDR3 runs 13 residues. Germline assignment: CDR1 SGDLS and CDR2 YYNGEE. This chain's CDR3 is CASSVDFNYGYTF. The CDR3 nucleotides are TGTGCCAGCAGCGTAGACTTTAACTATGGCTACACCTTC.